The clone carrying this T cell receptor (beta chain) turned up a few times. What it binds is unknown. Amplification of TCR alpha and beta CDR3 regions from RNA used iRepertoire nested multiplex PCR. For one-step reverse transcription and amplification, about 90-400 ng of tissue mRNA or PBMC total RNA was used. TCRdb re-called the multiplex PCR reads with MiXCR, one entry per CDR3 protein. Seen here are 95,000 to 110,000 distinct CDR3 sequences, approximately 28% observed once, and the top ten hold approximately 43%. This record belongs to a study of glioma-infiltrating T cells. Study-wide results and caveats: Gliomas, especially low-grade, showed above-expected tissue-blood divergence; non-neoplastic patients showed below.

This clonotype was obtained from a human donor with low-grade glioma or glioblastoma, undergoing nonglioma brain surgery, or in good health (not recorded which). The material sequenced was glioma tissue, nonneoplastic brain tissue, or PBMCs (not recorded which).

In DNA, the CDR3 is TGTGCCAGCAGCCAAGTTCACGAGCAGTACTTC. Protein sequence: CASSQVHEQYF. J is TRBJ2-7 and V is TRBV3-1; D not certain. Trimming cost V 1 base and J 5 bases, with 3 bases left between them. Germline values: CDR1 LGHDT, CDR2 YNNKEL (reference sequence). The CDR3 consists of 11 residues.